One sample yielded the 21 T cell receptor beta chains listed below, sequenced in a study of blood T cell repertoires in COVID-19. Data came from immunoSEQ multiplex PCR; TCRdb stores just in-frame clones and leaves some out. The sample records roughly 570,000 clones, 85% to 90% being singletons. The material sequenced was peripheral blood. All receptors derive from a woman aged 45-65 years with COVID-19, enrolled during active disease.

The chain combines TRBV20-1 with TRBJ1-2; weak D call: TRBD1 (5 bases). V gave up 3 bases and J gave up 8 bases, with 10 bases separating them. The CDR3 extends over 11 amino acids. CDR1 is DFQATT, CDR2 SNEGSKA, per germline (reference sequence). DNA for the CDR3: TGCAGTGCTAGTCGGGGGGAAGGCTACACCTTC. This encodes CSASRGEGYTF.

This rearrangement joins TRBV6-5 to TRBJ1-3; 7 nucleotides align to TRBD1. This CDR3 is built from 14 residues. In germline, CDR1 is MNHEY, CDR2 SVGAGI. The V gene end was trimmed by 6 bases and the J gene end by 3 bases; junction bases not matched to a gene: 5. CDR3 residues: CASRDDRVGNTIYF. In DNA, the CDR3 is TGTGCCAGCAGGGACGACAGGGTTGGAAACACCATATATTTT.

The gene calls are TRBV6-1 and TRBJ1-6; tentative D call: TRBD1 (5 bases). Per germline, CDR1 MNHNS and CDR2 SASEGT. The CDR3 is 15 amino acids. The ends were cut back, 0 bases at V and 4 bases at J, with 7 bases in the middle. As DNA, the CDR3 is TGTGCCAGCAGTGAAGCGGGACTGTATAATTCACCCCTCCACTTT. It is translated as CASSEAGLYNSPLHF.

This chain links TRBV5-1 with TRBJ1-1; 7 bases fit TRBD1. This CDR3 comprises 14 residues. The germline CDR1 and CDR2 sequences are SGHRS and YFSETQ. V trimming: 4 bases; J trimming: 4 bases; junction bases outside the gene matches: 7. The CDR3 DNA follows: TGCGCCAGCAGCCGGGGACAGACTATCACTGAAGCTTTCTTT. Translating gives CASSRGQTITEAFF.

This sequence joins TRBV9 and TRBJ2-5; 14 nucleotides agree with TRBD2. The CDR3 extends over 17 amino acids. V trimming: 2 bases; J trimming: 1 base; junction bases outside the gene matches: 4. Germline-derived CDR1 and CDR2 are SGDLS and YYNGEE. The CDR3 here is CASSVGLAGGTQETQYF. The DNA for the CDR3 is TGTGCCAGCAGCGTTGGACTAGCGGGGGGCACCCAAGAGACCCAGTACTTC. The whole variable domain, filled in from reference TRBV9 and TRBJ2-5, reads DSGVTQTPKHLITATGQRVTLRCSPRSGDLSVYWYQQSLDQGLQFLIQYYNGEERAKGNILERFSAQQFPDLHSELNLSSLELGDSALYFCASSVGLAGGTQETQYFGPGTRLLVL.

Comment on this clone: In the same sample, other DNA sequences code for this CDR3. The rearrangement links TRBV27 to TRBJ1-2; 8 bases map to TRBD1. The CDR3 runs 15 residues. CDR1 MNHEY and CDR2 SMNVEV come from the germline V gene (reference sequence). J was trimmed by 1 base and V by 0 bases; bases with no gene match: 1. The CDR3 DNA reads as TGTGCCAGCAGTTTATCTGGACAGGGTAACTATGGCTACACCTTC. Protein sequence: CASSLSGQGNYGYTF.

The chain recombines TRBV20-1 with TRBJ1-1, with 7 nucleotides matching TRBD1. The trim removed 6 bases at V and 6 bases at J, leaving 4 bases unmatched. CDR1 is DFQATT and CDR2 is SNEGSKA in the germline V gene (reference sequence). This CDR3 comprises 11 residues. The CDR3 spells CSAKGASEAFF. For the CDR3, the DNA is TGCAGTGCCAAGGGGGCGTCTGAAGCTTTCTTT.

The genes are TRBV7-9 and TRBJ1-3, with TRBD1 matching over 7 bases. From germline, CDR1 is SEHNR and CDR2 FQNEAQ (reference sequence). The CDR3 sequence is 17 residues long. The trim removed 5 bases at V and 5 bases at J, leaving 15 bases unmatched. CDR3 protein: CASSPGGVLPARNTIYF. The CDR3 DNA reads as TGTGCCAGCAGCCCAGGGGGAGTCCTTCCCGCGAGAAACACCATATATTTT.

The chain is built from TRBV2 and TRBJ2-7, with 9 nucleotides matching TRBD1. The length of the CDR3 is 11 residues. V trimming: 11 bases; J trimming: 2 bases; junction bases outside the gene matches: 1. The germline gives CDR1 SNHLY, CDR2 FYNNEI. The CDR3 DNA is TGTGCCGGGACAGGGACCTACGAGCAGTACTTC. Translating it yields CAGTGTYEQYF.

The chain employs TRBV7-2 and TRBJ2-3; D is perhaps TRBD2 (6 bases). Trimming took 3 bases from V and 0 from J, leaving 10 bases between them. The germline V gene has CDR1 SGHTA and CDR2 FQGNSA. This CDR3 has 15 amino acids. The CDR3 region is CASSFPRGSTDTQYF. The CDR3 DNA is TGTGCCAGCAGCTTTCCGCGGGGTAGCACAGATACGCAGTATTTT.

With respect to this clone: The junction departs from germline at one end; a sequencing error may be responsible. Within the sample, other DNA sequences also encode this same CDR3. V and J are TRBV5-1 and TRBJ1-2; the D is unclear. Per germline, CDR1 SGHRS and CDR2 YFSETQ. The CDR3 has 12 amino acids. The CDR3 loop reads CASNGENYGYTF. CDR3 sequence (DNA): TGCGCTAGCAACGGGGAAAACTATGGCTACACCTTC.

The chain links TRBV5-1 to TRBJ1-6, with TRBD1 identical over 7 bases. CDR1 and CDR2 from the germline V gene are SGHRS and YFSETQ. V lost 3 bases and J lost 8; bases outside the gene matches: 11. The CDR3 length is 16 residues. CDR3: CASSWGLTGVDSPLHF. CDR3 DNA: TGCGCCAGCAGCTGGGGCCTAACAGGGGTGGATTCACCCCTCCACTTT.

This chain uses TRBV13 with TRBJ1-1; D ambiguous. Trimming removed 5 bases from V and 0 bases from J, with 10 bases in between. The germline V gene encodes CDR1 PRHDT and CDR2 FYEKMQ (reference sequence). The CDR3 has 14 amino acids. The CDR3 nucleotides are TGTGCCAGCAGCGCCTGGGCCCTGAACACTGAAGCTTTCTTT. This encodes CASSAWALNTEAFF.

CDR3 sequence reads: CASSPGRDSEQYF. The DNA of the CDR3 is TGTGCCAGCTCACCGGGACGGGACTCCGAGCAGTACTTC. V usage is TRBV18 and J usage is TRBJ2-7, with D perhaps TRBD2 (6 bases). The germline gives CDR1 KGHSH, CDR2 LQKENI. Trimming removed 3 bases at V and 6 bases at J, with 12 bases between. This CDR3 comprises 13 residues.

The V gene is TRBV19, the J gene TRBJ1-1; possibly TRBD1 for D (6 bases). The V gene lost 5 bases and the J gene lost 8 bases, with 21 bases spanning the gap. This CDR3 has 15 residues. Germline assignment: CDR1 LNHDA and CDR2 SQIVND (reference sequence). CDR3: CASSANWDKGDEAFF. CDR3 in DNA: TGTGCCAGTAGTGCGAACTGGGACAAGGGGGACGAAGCTTTCTTT. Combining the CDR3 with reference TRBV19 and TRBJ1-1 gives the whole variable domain DGGITQSPKYLFRKEGQNVTLSCEQNLNHDAMYWYRQDPGQGLRLIYYSQIVNDFQKGDIAEGYSVSREKKESFPLTVTSAQKNPTAFYLCASSANWDKGDEAFFGQGTRLTVV.

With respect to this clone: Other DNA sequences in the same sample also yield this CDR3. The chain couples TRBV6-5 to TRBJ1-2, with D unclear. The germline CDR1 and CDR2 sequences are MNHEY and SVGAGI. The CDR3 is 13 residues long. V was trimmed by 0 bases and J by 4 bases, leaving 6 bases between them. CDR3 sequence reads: CASSYSTGYGYTF. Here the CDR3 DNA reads TGTGCCAGCAGTTACTCGACGGGCTATGGCTACACCTTC.

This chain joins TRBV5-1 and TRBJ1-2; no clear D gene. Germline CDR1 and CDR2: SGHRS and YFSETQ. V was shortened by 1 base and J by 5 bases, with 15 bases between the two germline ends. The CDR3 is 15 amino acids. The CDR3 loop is CASSLFEGTEYGYTF. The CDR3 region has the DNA TGCGCCAGCAGCTTGTTTGAGGGTACCGAATATGGCTACACCTTC.

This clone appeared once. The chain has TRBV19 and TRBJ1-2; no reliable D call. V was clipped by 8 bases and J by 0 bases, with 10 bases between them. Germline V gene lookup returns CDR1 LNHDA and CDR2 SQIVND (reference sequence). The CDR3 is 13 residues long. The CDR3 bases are TGTGCCAGTCAACTCCGAACTAACTATGGCTACACCTTC. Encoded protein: CASQLRTNYGYTF.

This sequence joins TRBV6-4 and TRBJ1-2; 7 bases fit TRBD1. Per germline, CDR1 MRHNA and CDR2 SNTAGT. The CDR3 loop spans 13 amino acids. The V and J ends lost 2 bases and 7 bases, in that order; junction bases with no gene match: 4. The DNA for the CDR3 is TGTGCCAGCAGTGACCGACAGGGAGGTGGCTACACCTTC. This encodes CASSDRQGGGYTF.

Here the CDR3 DNA reads TGTGCCAGTAGTGGAGGCAGGTACACCGGGGAGCTGTTTTTT. It specifies CASSGGRYTGELFF. The chain uses TRBV19 and TRBJ2-2; TRBD2 might be the D (5 bases). The CDR3 sequence is 14 residues long. Germline CDR1 LNHDA, CDR2 SQIVND (reference sequence). V was clipped by 5 bases and J by 3 bases, with 10 bases between them.

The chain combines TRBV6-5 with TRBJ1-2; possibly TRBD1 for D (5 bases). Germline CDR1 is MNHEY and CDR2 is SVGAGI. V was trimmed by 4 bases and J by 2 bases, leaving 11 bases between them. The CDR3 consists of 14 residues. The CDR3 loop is CASSLGLQNYGYTF. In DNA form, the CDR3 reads TGTGCCAGCAGTTTGGGACTCCAGAACTATGGCTACACCTTC.